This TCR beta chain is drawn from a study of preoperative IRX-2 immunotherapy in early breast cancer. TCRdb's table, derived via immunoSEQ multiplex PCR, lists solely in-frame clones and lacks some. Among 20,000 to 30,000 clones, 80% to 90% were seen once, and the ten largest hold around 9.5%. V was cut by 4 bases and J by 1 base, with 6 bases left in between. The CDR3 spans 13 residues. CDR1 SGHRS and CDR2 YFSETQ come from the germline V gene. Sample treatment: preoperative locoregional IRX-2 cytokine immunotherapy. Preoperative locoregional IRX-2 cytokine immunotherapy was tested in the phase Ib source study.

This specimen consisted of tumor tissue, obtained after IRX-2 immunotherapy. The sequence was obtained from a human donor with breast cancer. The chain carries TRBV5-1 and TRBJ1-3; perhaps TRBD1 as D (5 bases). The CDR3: CASSQGSGNTIYF. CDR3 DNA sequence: TGCGCCAGCAGCCAGGGATCTGGAAACACCATATATTTT.